Below, 8 T cell receptor beta chains from the same sample are listed, as sequenced in a study of blood T cells in healthy people across ages. A second PCR of about 6 to 11 cycles used a sample-barcoded 5' primer and a J-beta primer mix. TCRdb ran MiXCR on the 5' RACE reads and lists one entry per CDR3 protein. The repertoire has 700,000 or so distinct CDR3 sequences, roughly 43% of them found once; the top ten carry about 30%. Sequenced material: blood. These TCRs come from a man older than 75 in good health.

The gene calls are TRBV6-5 and TRBJ1-2; the D gene is possibly TRBD1 (5 bases). CDR1 is MNHEY and CDR2 is SVGAGI in the germline V gene. Trimming stripped 2 bases from V and 13 bases from J, with 14 bases between. CDR3 length: 12 amino acids. Written as DNA, the CDR3 is TGTGCCAGCAGTTACGGGGCAGGGAATTGCACCTTC. Amino acid sequence: CASSYGAGNCTF.

This clonotype was recorded only once. A much larger clone sits a single nucleotide away, making a read error possible. The CDR3 coding sequence is TGCAGTGCTAGACCCACTAGTGCCTACGGGCAGTACTTC. Its translation: CSARPTSAYGQYF. The chain uses TRBV20-1 and TRBJ2-7; D may be TRBD2 (5 bases). This CDR3 comprises 13 residues. Per germline, CDR1 DFQATT and CDR2 SNEGSKA (reference sequence).

This clonotype was detected ten times or more. This CDR3 reads CASSLIRGRTEAFF. The CDR3 nucleotides are TGTGCCAGCAGCTTGATCCGGGGGCGGACTGAAGCTTTCTTT. This rearrangement joins TRBV5-4 to TRBJ1-1; tentative D call: TRBD1 (6 bases). The V gene lost 1 base and the J gene lost 5 bases, with 12 bases spanning the gap. The CDR3 runs to 14 residues. Per the germline V gene, CDR1 is SGHNT and CDR2 is YYREEE (reference sequence).

This chain uses TRBV14 with TRBJ1-1; D possibly corresponds to TRBD1 (6 bases). Germline CDR1 SGHDN, CDR2 FVKESK. V lost 5 bases to trimming and J lost 2 bases, with 12 bases between them. CDR3 length equals 14 residues. This CDR3 reads CASSCGQPNTEAFF. In DNA, the CDR3 is TGTGCCAGCAGCTGCGGACAGCCCAACACTGAAGCTTTCTTT.

This clonotype was observed a handful of times. The limits of the CDR3 on the DNA are not certain, so only TCRdb's listed CDR3 is given. The chain employs TRBV20-1 and TRBJ2-7; the table calls TRBD1, which could not be checked here. The CDR3 is 15 residues long, counting both termini. Looked up from germline, CDR1 is DFQATT and CDR2 is SNEGSKA (reference sequence). The CDR3 region is CSATFGPGSSYEQYF.

The V call is TRBV6-2 or TRBV6-3, the J call TRBJ2-6, with D perhaps TRBD2 (5 bases). Germline values: CDR1 MNHEY, CDR2 SVGEGT. CDR3 length equals 16 residues. V lost 7 bases, J lost 2 bases, and 15 bases lay in between. For the CDR3, the DNA is TGTGCCAGCACCGGGGAACGACTTACTGGGGCCAACGTCCTGACTTTC. This gives the protein CASTGERLTGANVLTF.

The rearrangement joins TRBV7-2 to TRBJ1-2; tentative D call: TRBD1 (5 bases). The CDR3 runs 15 residues. Trimming cost V 5 bases and J 0 bases, with 13 bases left between them. The germline V gene has CDR1 SGHTA and CDR2 FQGNSA. The CDR3 DNA reads TGTGCCAGCAGCACACTGGACACAGCTAACTATGGCTACACCTTC. It encodes CASSTLDTANYGYTF.

V and J are TRBV9 and TRBJ2-1; 13 bases are a match to TRBD2. Germline V gives CDR1 SGDLS, CDR2 YYNGEE. The CDR3 covers 18 residues. J lost 4 bases, V lost 4 bases, and 11 bases had no gene match. For the CDR3, the DNA is TGTGCCAGCAGCCCCCAGGCGGGACTAGCGGGGCTATACAATGAGCAGTTCTTC. It encodes CASSPQAGLAGLYNEQFF.